These T cell receptor beta chains were read from a single sample in a study of shared clonotypes between healthy human individuals. Only in-frame clones appear in the TCRdb table, and some are missing; sequencing was by immunoSEQ multiplex PCR. This sample has fewer than 650,000 clones, with 76% found just once. Sequencing used PBMCs. The receptors come from a middle-aged woman in good health. Some clones in this sample may be carry-over from other donors' samples. CDR3s include the opening cysteine and the closing phenylalanine or tryptophan. D genes are given only for firm matches. Clone size appears in some rows only: once, few, many, or a class for an expanded clone.

clone size | D gene | J gene | V gene | CDR3 protein | CDR3 DNA
NA | TRBD2 | TRBJ2-3 | TRBV27 | CASSLSPPGLAGGNTDTQYF | TGTGCCAGCAGTTTATCTCCACCGGGACTAGCGGGAGGAAACACAGATACGCAGTATTTT
NA | NA | TRBJ2-7 | TRBV28 | CASTSAAYEQYF | TGTGCCAGCACGTCAGCGGCGTACGAGCAGTACTTC
NA | NA | TRBJ1-3 | TRBV5-1 | CASSSPPGNTIYF | TGCGCCAGCAGCTCGCCCCCGGGAAACACCATATATTTT
NA | NA | TRBJ2-5 | TRBV18 | CASSPVGETQYF | TGTGCCAGCTCACCAGTGGGAGAGACCCAGTACTTC
NA | TRBD2 | TRBJ2-1 | TRBV14 | CASSLSLAGGYYNEQFF | TGTGCCAGCAGCCTTTCACTAGCGGGAGGGTACTACAATGAGCAGTTCTTC
many | NA | TRBJ2-3 | TRBV9 | CASSARTDTQYF | TGTGCCAGCAGCGCCCGCACAGATACGCAGTATTTT
NA | TRBD2 | TRBJ2-5 | TRBV5-1 | CASSPGLAGDTETQYF | TGCGCCAGCAGCCCGGGTCTAGCGGGAGATACAGAGACCCAGTACTTC
NA | NA | TRBJ1-1 | TRBV5-4 | CASSLLGAPLSTEAFF | TGTGCCAGCAGCTTATTAGGGGCTCCCCTGAGCACTGAAGCTTTCTTT
few | TRBD1 | TRBJ1-1 | TRBV20-1 | CSARARQGDF | TGCAGTGCTAGGGCCAGACAGGGGGACTTT
NA | TRBD1 | TRBJ2-7 | TRBV6-1 | CASSTRQGLTYEQYF | TGTGCCAGCAGTACCCGACAGGGGCTCACCTACGAGCAGTACTTC
NA | NA | TRBJ1-2 | TRBV7-9 | CASSFREQGEGYTF | TGTGCCAGCAGCTTCCGGGAACAGGGCGAGGGCTACACCTTC
NA | TRBD1 | TRBJ2-7 | TRBV10-1 | CASSDGTGPYEQYF | TGCGCCAGCAGTGACGGGACAGGCCCATACGAGCAGTACTTC
NA | TRBD2 | TRBJ2-6 | TRBV7-3 | CASSPPGTSGSSSGANVLTF | TGTGCCAGCAGCCCCCCCGGGACTAGCGGGAGCAGCTCTGGGGCCAACGTCCTGACTTTC
NA | NA | TRBJ2-5 | TRBV20-1 | CSAPRTTAQYF | TGCAGTGCTCCCCGAACCACAGCCCAGTACTTC
many | NA | TRBJ1-3 | TRBV6-1 | CASSEIGFSGNTIYF | TGTGCCAGCAGTGAAATCGGATTCTCTGGAAACACCATATATTTT
NA | TRBD2 | TRBJ2-7 | TRBV10-2 | CASSRGLAGSYEQYF | TGCGCCAGCAGCCGGGGGCTAGCGGGGTCCTACGAGCAGTATTTC
NA | NA | TRBJ2-2 | TRBV21-1 | CASILIGTPNTGELFF | TGTGCCAGCATTTTAATCGGGACACCGAACACCGGGGAGCTGTTTTTT
NA | NA | TRBJ2-1 | TRBV7-2 | CASSLVHEQFF | TGTGCCAGCAGCTTAGTACATGAGCAGTTCTTC
NA | NA | TRBJ1-2 | TRBV19 | CASSPYGVGYTF | TGTGCCAGTAGCCCATATGGAGTAGGCTACACCTTC
NA | TRBD1 | TRBJ2-1 | TRBV5-6 | CASSLDGTGGNEQFF | TGTGCCAGCAGCTTGGACGGCACAGGGGGCAATGAGCAGTTCTTC
NA | NA | TRBJ2-1 | TRBV4-2 | CASSQGGLVDEQFF | TGTGCCAGCAGCCAAGGTGGGTTAGTAGATGAGCAGTTCTTC
NA | NA | TRBJ2-1 | TRBV18 | CASSQTSAVYNEQFF | TGTGCCAGCTCACAAACTAGTGCGGTCTACAATGAGCAGTTCTTC
NA | NA | TRBJ1-4 | TRBV6-5 | CASGSEKLFF | TGTGCCAGCGGATCTGAAAAACTGTTTTTT
NA | NA | TRBJ1-4 | TRBV29-1 | CSVGDPAGNEKLFF | TGCAGCGTTGGGGATCCTGCCGGTAATGAAAAACTGTTTTTT
NA | NA | TRBJ2-7 | TRBV27 | CASSWASTYEQYF | TGTGCCAGCAGTTGGGCATCCACCTACGAGCAGTACTTC
NA | NA | TRBJ1-2 | TRBV2 | CASSERGVYGYTF | TGTGCCAGCAGTGAAAGAGGGGTCTATGGCTACACCTTC
NA | TRBD2 | TRBJ2-7 | TRBV7-2 | CASSFSGRASYEQYF | TGTGCCAGCAGCTTTAGCGGGAGGGCGTCCTACGAGCAGTACTTC
NA | NA | TRBJ1-1 | TRBV10-1 | CASSESGSSREAFF | TGCGCCAGCAGTGAGTCGGGCAGCTCCCGTGAAGCTTTCTTT
NA | TRBD2 | TRBJ2-2 | TRBV7-2 | CASSLGLAENTGELFF | TGTGCCAGCAGCTTAGGACTAGCGGAGAACACCGGGGAGCTGTTTTTT
NA | NA | TRBJ2-2 | TRBV9 | CASSVMLETGELFF | TGTGCCAGCAGCGTAATGCTGGAGACCGGGGAGCTGTTTTTT
NA | NA | TRBJ2-5 | TRBV19 | CASRRGLETQYF | TGTGCCAGTAGAAGGGGTCTAGAGACCCAGTACTTC
NA | TRBD1 | TRBJ1-2 | TRBV6-5 | CASSFRTGRANYGYTF | TGTGCCAGCAGTTTTCGGACAGGACGAGCTAACTATGGCTACACCTTC
NA | NA | TRBJ2-3 | TRBV4-3 | CASSQGQELLTDTQYF | TGCGCCAGCAGCCAAGGACAGGAGCTTCTCACAGATACGCAGTATTTT
NA | TRBD2 | TRBJ2-1 | TRBV11-1 | CASSGRWGGNEQFF | TGTGCCAGCAGCGGTCGTTGGGGGGGCAATGAGCAGTTCTTC
NA | NA | TRBJ2-5 | TRBV28 | CASSKGPAHQETQYF | TGTGCCAGCAGTAAGGGCCCCGCCCACCAAGAGACCCAGTACTTC
NA | NA | TRBJ1-1 | TRBV18 | CASSPSPGPSTEAFF | TGTGCCAGCTCACCATCTCCAGGGCCTAGCACTGAAGCTTTCTTT
NA | NA | TRBJ2-3 | TRBV19 | CATGLPGDTQYF | TGTGCCACGGGACTCCCGGGGGATACGCAGTATTTT
once | NA | TRBJ1-1 | TRBV9 | CASSVSFMNTEAFF | TGTGCCAGCAGCGTGAGTTTCATGAACACTGAAGCTTTCTTT
NA | NA | TRBJ2-2 | TRBV28 | CASSLESTGELFF | TGTGCCAGCAGTTTAGAAAGCACCGGGGAGCTGTTTTTT
NA | NA | TRBJ2-5 | TRBV2 | CASSEIRGSGETQYF | TGTGCCAGCAGTGAAATTCGTGGTAGCGGAGAGACCCAGTACTTC
NA | NA | TRBJ1-5 | TRBV19 | CASSMTLGNQPQHF | TGTGCCAGTAGTATGACCCTTGGCAATCAGCCCCAGCATTTT
few | TRBD1 | TRBJ1-1 | TRBV30 | CAWTGQVSTEAFF | TGTGCCTGGACCGGACAGGTCAGCACTGAAGCTTTCTTT
NA | NA | TRBJ2-7 | TRBV5-1 | CASTLGGGQIISSYEQYF | TGCGCCAGCACTCTGGGTGGGGGACAAATTATTTCCTCCTACGAGCAGTACTTC
NA | NA | TRBJ2-1 | TRBV19 | CASTGRSYNEQFF | TGTGCCAGTACAGGGCGCTCCTACAATGAGCAGTTCTTC
NA | NA | TRBJ1-2 | TRBV28 | CATDPGVGQWYTF | TGTGCCACCGACCCGGGAGTGGGGCAGTGGTACACCTTC
NA | NA | TRBJ1-1 | TRBV6-5 | CASSYFGLNTEAFF | TGTGCCAGCAGTTACTTCGGGCTGAACACTGAAGCTTTCTTT
NA | NA | TRBJ2-5 | TRBV5-1 | CASSLEAAQETQYF | TGCGCCAGCAGCTTGGAGGCAGCTCAAGAGACCCAGTACTTC
NA | TRBD2 | TRBJ2-1 | TRBV14 | CASSQRLAWEQFF | TGTGCCAGCAGCCAAAGACTAGCCTGGGAGCAGTTCTTC
NA | NA | TRBJ2-7 | TRBV2 | CASKVLGDTYEQYF | TGTGCCAGCAAGGTGTTGGGGGACACCTACGAGCAGTACTTC
NA | TRBD1 | TRBJ2-1 | TRBV7-6 | CASSLPTGIGEQFF | TGTGCCAGCAGCTTACCGACAGGGATCGGTGAGCAGTTCTTC
once | NA | TRBJ2-1 | TRBV7-2 | CASSLVRIYNEQFF | TGTGCCAGCAGCTTAGTCCGGATCTACAATGAGCAGTTCTTC
NA | TRBD2 | TRBJ2-2 | TRBV7-3 | CASSRAGGPAGERTGELFF | TGTGCCAGCAGCCGTGCGGGCGGTCCAGCGGGAGAAAGGACCGGGGAGCTGTTTTTT